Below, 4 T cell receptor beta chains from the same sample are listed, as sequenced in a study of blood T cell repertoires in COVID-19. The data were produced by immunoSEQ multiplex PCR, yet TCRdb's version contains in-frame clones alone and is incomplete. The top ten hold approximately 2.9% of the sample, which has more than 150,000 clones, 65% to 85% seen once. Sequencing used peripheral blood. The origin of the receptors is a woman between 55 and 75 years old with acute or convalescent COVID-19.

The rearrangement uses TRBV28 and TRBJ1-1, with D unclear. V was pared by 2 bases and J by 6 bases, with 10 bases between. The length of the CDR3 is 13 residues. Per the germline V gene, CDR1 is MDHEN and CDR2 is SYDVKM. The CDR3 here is CASSLAGNAEAFF. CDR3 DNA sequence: TGTGCCAGCAGTTTAGCCGGTAACGCTGAAGCTTTCTTT.

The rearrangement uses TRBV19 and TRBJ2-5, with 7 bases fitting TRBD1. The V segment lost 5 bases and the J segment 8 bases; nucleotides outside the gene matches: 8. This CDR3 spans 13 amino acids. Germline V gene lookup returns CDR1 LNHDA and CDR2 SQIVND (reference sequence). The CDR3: CASSLWDSQTQYF. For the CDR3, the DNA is TGTGCCAGTAGTTTATGGGACAGTCAAACCCAGTACTTC.

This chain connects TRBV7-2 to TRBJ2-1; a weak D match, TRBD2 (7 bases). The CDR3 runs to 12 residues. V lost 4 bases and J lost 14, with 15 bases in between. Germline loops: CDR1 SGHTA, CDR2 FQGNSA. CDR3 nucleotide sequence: TGTGCCAGCAGCTCCCACGGGGGGCGCGAGTTCTTC. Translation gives CASSSHGGREFF.

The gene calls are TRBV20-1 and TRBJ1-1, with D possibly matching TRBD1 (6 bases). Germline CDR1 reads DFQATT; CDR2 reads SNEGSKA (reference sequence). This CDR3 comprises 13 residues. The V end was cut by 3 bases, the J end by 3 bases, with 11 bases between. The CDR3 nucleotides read TGCAGTGCTAGTAGGACAGATCACACTGAAGCTTTCTTT. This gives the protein CSASRTDHTEAFF.